This T cell receptor (beta chain) was obtained from a study of shared clonotypes between healthy human individuals. Overall study: Those who served as donors were a couple of women and a few men between the ages of 18 and 49.

Investigators divided CD4+ cells into CD45RA+ naive and CD45RA-negative memory subsets. The authors split each subset's genomic DNA evenly across several immunoSEQ plates. This table comes from immunoSEQ multiplex PCR, and its TCRdb copy is limited to in-frame clones, with some not included. The data show more than 2 million clones, roughly 95% seen once. The source material was naive CD4+ T cells sorted from blood. Subset specified: CD45RA+ positively selected. The origin of this receptor is a man in his late teens or twenties in good health.

The CDR3 DNA reads TGTGCCAGCAGCTTGACTGACATGGACCCATTTAGGTTATCACAGCCCCAGCATTTT. It specifies CASSLTDMDPFRLSQPQHF. This chain uses TRBV5-5 with TRBJ1-5; D remains unclear. Germline CDR1 is SGHKS and CDR2 is YYEKEE (reference sequence). The CDR3 has 19 amino acids. V was trimmed by 1 base and J by 7 bases, leaving 27 bases between them.